These T cell receptor beta chains were read from a single sample in a study of identical twins. TCRdb recomputed calls from the 5' RACE reads with MiXCR, one row per CDR3 protein. The profile shows approximately 220,000 distinct CDR3 sequences, around 7.6% of them singletons. These data were likewise used in another study, on yellow fever vaccine responses in identical twins.

The sample was CD8+ T cells sorted from blood. The receptors were gathered from a woman aged 18-29 years in good health. CDR3s include the opening cysteine and the closing phenylalanine or tryptophan. Fields, in order: D gene, V gene, J gene, clone size, CDR3 protein, CDR3 DNA. The D gene is left open where the match is weak. For some rows the clone size is stated as once, few or many, or as a class when expanded; others skip it.

TRBD1	TRBV4-1	TRBJ2-3	few	CASSQDGAGGTSRTPTDTQYF	TGCGCCAGCAGCCAAGATGGAGCAGGGGGCACATCGCGGACCCCCACAGATACGCAGTATTTT
TRBD1	TRBV10-3	TRBJ1-5	few	CAIGRTGGFWGQPQHF	TGTGCCATCGGGAGGACAGGGGGTTTCTGGGGTCAGCCCCAGCATTTT
-	TRBV5-1	TRBJ2-1	many	CASMSGYNEQFF	TGCGCCAGCATGAGCGGATACAATGAGCAGTTCTTC
TRBD2	TRBV15	TRBJ2-3	many	CATSRDYLAGVVSTDTQYF	TGTGCCACCAGCAGAGATTACCTAGCGGGAGTAGTTAGCACAGATACGCAGTATTTT
-	TRBV4-2	TRBJ1-5	few	CASSQEWSVSNQPQHF	TGTGCCAGCAGCCAAGAATGGTCAGTTAGCAATCAGCCCCAGCATTTT
-	TRBV15	TRBJ2-5	-	CATSIRGRSQETQYF	TGTGCCACCAGCATACGGGGCAGGAGTCAAGAGACCCAGTACTTC
-	TRBV29-1	TRBJ2-7	few	CSVTAGTGYEQYF	TGCAGCGTTACGGCCGGGACGGGCTACGAGCAGTACTTC
TRBD1	TRBV28	TRBJ2-4	many	CASSLKGGRDIQYF	TGTGCCAGCAGTTTGAAAGGGGGCCGGGACATTCAGTACTTC
TRBD2	TRBV9	TRBJ2-3	few	CASSNPLAGGPDTQYF	TGTGCCAGCAGCAACCCCCTTGCGGGAGGGCCAGATACGCAGTATTTT
TRBD1	TRBV2	TRBJ2-7	-	CASSPRAGGDEQYF	TGTGCCAGCAGCCCCCGGGCAGGGGGTGACGAGCAGTACTTC
-	TRBV24-1	TRBJ2-7	-	CATSERTDPYEQYF	TGTGCCACCAGTGAGCGGACTGACCCCTACGAGCAGTACTTC
-	TRBV15	TRBJ2-5	few	CATSRATRMETQYF	TGTGCCACCAGCAGAGCGACTAGAATGGAGACCCAGTACTTC
TRBD1	TRBV28	TRBJ2-4	-	CASSLQGDPSAKNIQYF	TGTGCCAGCAGTTTACAGGGGGATCCCTCGGCCAAAAACATTCAGTACTTC
-	TRBV5-5	TRBJ2-7	few	CASSFSDGYEQYF	TGTGCCAGCAGCTTTTCGGATGGCTACGAGCAGTACTTC
-	TRBV14	TRBJ2-1	-	CASSQVAASSIDEQFF	TGTGCCAGCAGCCAAGTGGCGGCTAGCAGTATCGATGAGCAGTTCTTC
TRBD1	TRBV4-1	TRBJ1-2	-	CASGTGGAFSGYTF	TGCGCCAGCGGCACAGGGGGCGCATTTAGTGGCTACACCTTC
TRBD1	TRBV29-1	TRBJ2-2	many	CSAPGTESTGELFF	TGCAGCGCCCCCGGGACAGAGAGCACCGGGGAGCTGTTTTTT
-	TRBV21-1	TRBJ1-2	few	CASSKTGIRYGYTF	TGTGCCAGCAGCAAGACAGGGATCCGCTATGGCTACACCTTC
-	TRBV9	TRBJ2-2	-	CASSPSGGLAGDGELFF	TGTGCCAGCAGCCCTAGTGGGGGGTTAGCCGGTGACGGGGAGCTGTTTTTT
TRBD2	TRBV20-1	TRBJ2-1	many	CSATGTSAYNEQFF	TGCAGTGCGACCGGGACTAGCGCCTACAATGAGCAGTTCTTC
-	TRBV12-3/TRBV12-4	TRBJ2-2	many	CASSYGHQRFGELFF	TGTGCCAGCAGTTACGGACACCAAAGGTTCGGGGAGCTGTTTTTT
TRBD2	TRBV15	TRBJ2-1	few	CATSTSGTSGAHEQFF	TGTGCCACCAGCACTTCCGGGACTAGCGGGGCCCATGAGCAGTTCTTC
-	TRBV12-3/TRBV12-4	TRBJ1-5	many	CASRLIWGQPQHF	TGTGCCAGCAGACTAATTTGGGGTCAGCCCCAGCATTTT
TRBD1	TRBV27	TRBJ2-3	few	CASKTGGDTQYF	TGTGCCAGCAAAACAGGGGGAGATACGCAGTATTTT
TRBD2	TRBV12-3/TRBV12-4	TRBJ2-5	many	CASSPCCGRRQETQYF	TGTGCCAGCAGCCCTTGTTGCGGGAGGCGCCAAGAGACCCAGTACTTC
-	TRBV7-9	TRBJ2-1	-	CASSSGTPRDEQFF	TGTGCCAGCAGCTCCGGGACCCCGCGCGATGAGCAGTTCTTC
-	TRBV24-1	TRBJ2-2	many	CATVGDTGELFF	TGTGCCACCGTGGGGGACACCGGGGAGCTGTTTTTT